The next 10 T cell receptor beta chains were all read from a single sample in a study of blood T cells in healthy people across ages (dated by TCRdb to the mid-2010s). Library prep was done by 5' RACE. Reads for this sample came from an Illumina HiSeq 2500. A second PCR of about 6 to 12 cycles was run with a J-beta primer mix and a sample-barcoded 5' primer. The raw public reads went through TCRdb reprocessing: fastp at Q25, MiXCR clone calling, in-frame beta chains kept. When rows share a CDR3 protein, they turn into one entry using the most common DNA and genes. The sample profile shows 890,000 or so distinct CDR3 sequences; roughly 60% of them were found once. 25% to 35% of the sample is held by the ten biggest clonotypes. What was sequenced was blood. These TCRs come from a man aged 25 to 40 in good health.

The CDR3 nucleotides read TGCAGTGTCGCGGTGGGGAGCAATCAGCCCCAGCATTTT. It specifies CSVAVGSNQPQHF. V is TRBV20-1 and J is TRBJ1-5, with D uncertain. Between the trimmed V and J ends, which lost 7 bases and 1 base, there was a span of 11 bases. The CDR3 has 13 amino acids. Germline values: CDR1 DFQATT, CDR2 SNEGSKA (reference sequence).

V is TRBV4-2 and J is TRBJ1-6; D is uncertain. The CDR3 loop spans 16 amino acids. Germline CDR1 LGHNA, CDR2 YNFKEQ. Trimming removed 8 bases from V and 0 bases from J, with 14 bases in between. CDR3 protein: CASRMDPSSYNSPLHF. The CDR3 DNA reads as TGTGCCAGCCGTATGGACCCGAGCTCCTATAATTCACCCCTCCACTTT.

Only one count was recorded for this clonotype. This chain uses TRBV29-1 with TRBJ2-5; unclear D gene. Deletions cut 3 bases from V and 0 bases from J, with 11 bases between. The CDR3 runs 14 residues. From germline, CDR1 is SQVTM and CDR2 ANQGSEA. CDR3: CSVESRADQETQYF. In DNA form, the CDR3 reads TGCAGCGTTGAGTCCCGAGCAGACCAAGAGACCCAGTACTTC.

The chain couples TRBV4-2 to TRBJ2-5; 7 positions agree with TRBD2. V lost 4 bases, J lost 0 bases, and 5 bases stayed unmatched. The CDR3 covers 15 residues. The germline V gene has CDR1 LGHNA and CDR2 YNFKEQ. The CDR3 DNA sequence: TGTGCCAGCAGCCGAGCAGCGGGGAACCAAGAGACCCAGTACTTC. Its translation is CASSRAAGNQETQYF.

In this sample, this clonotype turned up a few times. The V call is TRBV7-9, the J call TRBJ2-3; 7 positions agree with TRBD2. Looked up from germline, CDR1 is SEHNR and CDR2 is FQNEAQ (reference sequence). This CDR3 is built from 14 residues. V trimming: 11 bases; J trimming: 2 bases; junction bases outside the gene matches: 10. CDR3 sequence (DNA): TGTGCCCCCGGGGCTAGCGGACACACAGATACGCAGTATTTT. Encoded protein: CAPGASGHTDTQYF.

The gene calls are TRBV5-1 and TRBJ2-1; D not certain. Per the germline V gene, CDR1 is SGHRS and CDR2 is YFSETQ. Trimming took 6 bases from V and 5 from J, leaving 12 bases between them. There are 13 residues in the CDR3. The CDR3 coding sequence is TGCGCCAGCAACATGGATAGGGACAATGAGCAGTTCTTC. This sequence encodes CASNMDRDNEQFF.

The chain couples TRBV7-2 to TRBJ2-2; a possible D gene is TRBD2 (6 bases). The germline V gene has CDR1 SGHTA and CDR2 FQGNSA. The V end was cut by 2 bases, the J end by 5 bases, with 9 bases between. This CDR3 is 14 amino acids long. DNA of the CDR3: TGTGCCAGCAGCTTACCAGGACTAACCGGGGAGCTGTTTTTT. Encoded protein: CASSLPGLTGELFF.

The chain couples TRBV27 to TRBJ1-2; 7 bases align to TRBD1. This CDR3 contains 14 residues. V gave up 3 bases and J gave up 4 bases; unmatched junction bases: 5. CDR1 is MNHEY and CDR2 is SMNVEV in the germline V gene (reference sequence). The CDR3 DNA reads TGTGCCAGCAGTTTGAGCCAGGGGGTCTATGGCTACACCTTC. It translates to CASSLSQGVYGYTF.

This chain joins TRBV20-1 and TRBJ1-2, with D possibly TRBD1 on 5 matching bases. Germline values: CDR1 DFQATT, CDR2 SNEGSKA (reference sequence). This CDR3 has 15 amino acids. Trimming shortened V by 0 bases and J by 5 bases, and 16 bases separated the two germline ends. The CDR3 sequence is CSARDEGALRYGYTF. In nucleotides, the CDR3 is TGCAGTGCTAGAGATGAAGGGGCCTTGAGATATGGCTACACCTTC.

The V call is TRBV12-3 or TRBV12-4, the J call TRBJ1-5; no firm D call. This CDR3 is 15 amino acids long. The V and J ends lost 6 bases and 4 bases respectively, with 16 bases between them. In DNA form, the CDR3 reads TGTGCCAGCAGACGGTCCGGTGTACTAAATCAGCCCCAGCATTTT. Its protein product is CASRRSGVLNQPQHF.